This TCR beta chain was retrieved from a study of patients and donors after allogeneic stem cell transplantation. This clonotype was found a few times. Compared with germline, one end of the junction differs, possibly owing to a read error. MiXCR, applied by TCRdb to the RT-PCR reads, yields one record per CDR3 protein. The repertoire holds some 960,000 distinct CDR3 sequences, with under 20% as singletons. Germline CDR1 and CDR2: KGHSH and LQKENI. CDR3 size: 11 residues. This chain links TRBV18 with TRBJ2-1; D not resolved. The receptor was derived from a human donor who was either an allogeneic HSCT recipient or a stem cell or donor lymphocyte infusion donor (not recorded which). It is not recorded whose cells these are; they may come from a transplant donor. The sequenced sample consisted of blood, either unsorted or a sorted T cell fraction (not recorded which). The CDR3 coding sequence is TGTGCCAGCGCCCCCAGGAATGAACAGTTCTTC. It codes for CASAPRNEQFF.